This T cell receptor beta chain comes out of a study of T cells in Graves' hyperthyroidism and ophthalmopathy. Study overall: Upon initial diagnosis and before any treatment, peripheral blood was collected.

The V gene lost 0 bases and the J gene lost 6 bases, with 14 bases spanning the gap. The CDR3 covers 14 residues. In germline, CDR1 is GTSNPN, CDR2 SVGIG (reference sequence). Amplification yielded TCR beta CDR3 regions, with RNA transcripts as the source. HTBI primers were the set used in a first-round RT-PCR of the TCR CDR3. Each CDR3 protein gets one entry after TCRdb re-called the multiplex PCR reads with MiXCR. The sample lists 300,000 or so distinct CDR3 sequences, over 20% occurring once. At least ten counts were recorded for this clonotype. Sequenced: blood. This clonotype was sampled from a woman aged 50 to 65 with Graves' hyperthyroidism. The chain recombines TRBV30 with TRBJ1-1; tentative D call: TRBD1 (5 bases). The CDR3, as DNA: TGTGCCTGGAGTGTAGGGCAGGGCGAACCTGAAGCTTTCTTT. Its translation: CAWSVGQGEPEAFF.